The clone carrying this TCR beta chain showed up many times. These data belong to a study of identical twins. TCRdb recomputed calls from the 5' RACE reads with MiXCR, one row per CDR3 protein. This sample has approximately 600,000 distinct CDR3 sequences, with approximately 9.6% found just once. V gave up 4 bases and J gave up 9 bases, with 12 bases separating them. This CDR3 comprises 11 residues. The germline V gene encodes CDR1 GTSNPN and CDR2 SVGIG (reference sequence). This sample also belongs to another study, concerning yellow fever vaccine responses in identical twins.

Source material: PBMCs. The receptor's source is a young woman in good health. The chain carries TRBV30 and TRBJ1-1, with D hard to call. This CDR3 is CAWIVFGQAFF. In DNA form, the CDR3 reads TGTGCCTGGATTGTATTTGGACAAGCTTTCTTT.